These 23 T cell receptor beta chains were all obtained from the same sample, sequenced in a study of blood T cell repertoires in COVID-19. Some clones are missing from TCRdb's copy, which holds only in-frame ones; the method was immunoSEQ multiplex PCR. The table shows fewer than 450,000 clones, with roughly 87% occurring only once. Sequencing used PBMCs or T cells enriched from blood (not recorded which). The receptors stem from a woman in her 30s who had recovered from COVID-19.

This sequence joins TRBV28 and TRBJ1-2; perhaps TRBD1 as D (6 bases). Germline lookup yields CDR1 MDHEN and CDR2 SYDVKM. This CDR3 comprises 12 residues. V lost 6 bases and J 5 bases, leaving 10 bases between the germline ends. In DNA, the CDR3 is TGTGCCAGCAGCCCCGGGACATATGGCTACACCTTC. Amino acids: CASSPGTYGYTF.

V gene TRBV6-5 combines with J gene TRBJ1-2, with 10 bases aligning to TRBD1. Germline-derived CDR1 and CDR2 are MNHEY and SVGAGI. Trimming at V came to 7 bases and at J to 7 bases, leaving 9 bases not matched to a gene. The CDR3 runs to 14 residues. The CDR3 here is CASMRDRGIGGYTF. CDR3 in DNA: TGTGCCAGCATGAGGGACAGGGGAATTGGTGGCTACACCTTC.

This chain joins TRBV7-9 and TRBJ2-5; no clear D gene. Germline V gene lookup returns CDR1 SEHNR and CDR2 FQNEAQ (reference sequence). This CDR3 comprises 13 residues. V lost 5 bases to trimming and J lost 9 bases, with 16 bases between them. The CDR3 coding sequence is TGTGCCAGCAGCCGCGGTGGAGCGTCGGCCCAGTACTTC. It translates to CASSRGGASAQYF.

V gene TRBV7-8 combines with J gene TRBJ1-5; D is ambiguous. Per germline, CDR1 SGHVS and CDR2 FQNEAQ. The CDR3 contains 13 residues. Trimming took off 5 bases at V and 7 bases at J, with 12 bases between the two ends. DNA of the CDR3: TGTGCCAGCAGCCTCCGACACGACCAGCCCCAGCATTTT. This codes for CASSLRHDQPQHF.

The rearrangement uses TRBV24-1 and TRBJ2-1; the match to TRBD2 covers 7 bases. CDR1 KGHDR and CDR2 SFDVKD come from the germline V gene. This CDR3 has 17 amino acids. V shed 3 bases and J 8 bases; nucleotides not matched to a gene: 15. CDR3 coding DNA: TGTGCCACCAGTGATGCACTGCTAGCGGACAAACGGGATGAGCAGTTCTTC. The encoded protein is CATSDALLADKRDEQFF.

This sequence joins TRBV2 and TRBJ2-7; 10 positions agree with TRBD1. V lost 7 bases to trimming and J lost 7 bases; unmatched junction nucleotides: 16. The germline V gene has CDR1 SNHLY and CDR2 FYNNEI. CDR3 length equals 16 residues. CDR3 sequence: CASMLSGGQGGREQYF. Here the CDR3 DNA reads TGTGCCAGCATGCTAAGCGGCGGACAGGGGGGTCGAGAGCAGTACTTC. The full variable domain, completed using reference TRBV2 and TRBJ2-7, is EPEVTQTPSHQVTQMGQEVILRCVPISNHLYFYWYRQILGQKVEFLVSFYNNEISEKSEIFDDQFSVERPDGSNFTLKIRSTKLEDSAMYFCASMLSGGQGGREQYFGPGTRLTVT.

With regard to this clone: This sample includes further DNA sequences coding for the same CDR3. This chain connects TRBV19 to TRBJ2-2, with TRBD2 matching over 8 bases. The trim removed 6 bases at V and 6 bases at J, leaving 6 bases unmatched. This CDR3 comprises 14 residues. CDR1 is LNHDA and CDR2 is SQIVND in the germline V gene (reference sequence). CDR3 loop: CASSPSGGPGELFF. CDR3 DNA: TGTGCCAGTAGCCCCAGCGGGGGCCCCGGGGAGCTGTTTTTT.

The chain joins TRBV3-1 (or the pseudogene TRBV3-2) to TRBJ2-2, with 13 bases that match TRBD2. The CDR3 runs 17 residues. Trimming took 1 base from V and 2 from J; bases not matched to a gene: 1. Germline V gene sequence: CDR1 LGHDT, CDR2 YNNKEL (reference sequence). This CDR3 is CASSQAGLAGNTGELFF. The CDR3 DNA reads TGTGCCAGCAGCCAAGCGGGACTAGCGGGAAACACCGGGGAGCTGTTTTTT.

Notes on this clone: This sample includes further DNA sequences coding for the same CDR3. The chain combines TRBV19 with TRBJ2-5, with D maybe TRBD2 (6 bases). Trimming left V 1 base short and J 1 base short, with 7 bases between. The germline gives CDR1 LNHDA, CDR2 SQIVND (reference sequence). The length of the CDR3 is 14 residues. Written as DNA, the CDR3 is TGTGCCAGTAGTATAGTCGGGGGCCAAGAGACCCAGTACTTC. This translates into CASSIVGGQETQYF. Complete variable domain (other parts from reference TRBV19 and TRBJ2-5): DGGITQSPKYLFRKEGQNVTLSCEQNLNHDAMYWYRQDPGQGLRLIYYSQIVNDFQKGDIAEGYSVSREKKESFPLTVTSAQKNPTAFYLCASSIVGGQETQYFGPGTRLLVL.

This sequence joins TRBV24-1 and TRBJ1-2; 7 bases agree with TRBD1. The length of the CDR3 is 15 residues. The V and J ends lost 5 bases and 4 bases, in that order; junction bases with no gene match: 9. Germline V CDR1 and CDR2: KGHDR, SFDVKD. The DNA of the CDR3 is TGTGCCACCAGTGCCCCAGGTAGACAGGGCTATGGCTACACCTTC. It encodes CATSAPGRQGYGYTF.

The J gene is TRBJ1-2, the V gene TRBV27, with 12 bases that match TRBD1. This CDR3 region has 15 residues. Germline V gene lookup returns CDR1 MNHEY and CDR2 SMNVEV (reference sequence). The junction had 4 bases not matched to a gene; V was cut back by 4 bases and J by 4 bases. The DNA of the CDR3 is TGTGCCAGCAGTTCGGGACAGGGGGCTATCTATGGCTACACCTTC. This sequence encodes CASSSGQGAIYGYTF.

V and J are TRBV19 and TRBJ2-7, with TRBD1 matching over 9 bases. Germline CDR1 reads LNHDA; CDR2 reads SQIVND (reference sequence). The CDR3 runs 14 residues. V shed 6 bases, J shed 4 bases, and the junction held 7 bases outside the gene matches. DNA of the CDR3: TGTGCCAGTAGCAGGACAGGGGAGAAATACGAGCAGTACTTC. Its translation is CASSRTGEKYEQYF.

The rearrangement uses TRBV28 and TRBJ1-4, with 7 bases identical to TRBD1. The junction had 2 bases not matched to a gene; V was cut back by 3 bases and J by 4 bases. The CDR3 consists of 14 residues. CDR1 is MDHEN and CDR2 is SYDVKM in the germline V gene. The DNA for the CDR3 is TGTGCCAGCAGTTTTAACAGGGGTAATGAAAAACTGTTTTTT. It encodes CASSFNRGNEKLFF.

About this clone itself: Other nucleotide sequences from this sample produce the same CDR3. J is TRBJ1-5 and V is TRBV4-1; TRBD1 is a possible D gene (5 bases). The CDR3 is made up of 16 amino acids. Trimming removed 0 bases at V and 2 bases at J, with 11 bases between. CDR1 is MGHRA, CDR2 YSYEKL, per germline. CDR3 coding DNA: TGCGCCAGCAGCCAAGATGGGACGGGGGGCAATCAGCCCCAGCATTTT. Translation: CASSQDGTGGNQPQHF.

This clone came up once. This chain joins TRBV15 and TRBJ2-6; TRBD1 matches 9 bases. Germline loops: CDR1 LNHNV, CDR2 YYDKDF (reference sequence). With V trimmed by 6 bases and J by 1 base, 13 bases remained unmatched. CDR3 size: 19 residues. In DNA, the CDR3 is TGTGCCACCAGTATATATTGGGGACAGGGTATGTCTGGGGCCAACGTCCTGACTTTC. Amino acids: CATSIYWGQGMSGANVLTF.

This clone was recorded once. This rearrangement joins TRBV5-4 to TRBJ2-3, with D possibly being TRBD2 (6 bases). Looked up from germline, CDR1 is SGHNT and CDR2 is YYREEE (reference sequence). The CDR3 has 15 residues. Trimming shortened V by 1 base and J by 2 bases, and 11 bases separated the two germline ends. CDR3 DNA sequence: TGTGCCAGCAGCTTGACTAGCCAATTCACAGATACGCAGTATTTT. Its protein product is CASSLTSQFTDTQYF.

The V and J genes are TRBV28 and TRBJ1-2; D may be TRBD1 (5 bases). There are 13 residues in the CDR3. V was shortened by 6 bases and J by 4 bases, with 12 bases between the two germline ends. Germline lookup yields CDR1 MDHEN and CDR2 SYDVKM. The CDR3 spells CASRQGPSYGYTF. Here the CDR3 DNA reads TGTGCCAGCAGGCAGGGTCCCTCCTATGGCTACACCTTC.

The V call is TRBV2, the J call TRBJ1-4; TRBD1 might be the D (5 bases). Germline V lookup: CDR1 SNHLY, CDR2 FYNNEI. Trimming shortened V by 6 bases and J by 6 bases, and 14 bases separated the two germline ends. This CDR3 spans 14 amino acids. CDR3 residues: CASRDARGYEKLFF. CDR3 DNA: TGTGCCAGCAGGGACGCCCGGGGGTATGAAAAACTGTTTTTT.

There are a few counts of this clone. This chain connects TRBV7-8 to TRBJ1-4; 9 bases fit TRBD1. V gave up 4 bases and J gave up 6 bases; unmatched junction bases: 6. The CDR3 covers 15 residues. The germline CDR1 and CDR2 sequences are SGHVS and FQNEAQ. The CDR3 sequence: CASSSYRTGDEKLFF. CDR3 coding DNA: TGTGCCAGCAGCTCGTACCGGACAGGGGATGAAAAACTGTTTTTT.

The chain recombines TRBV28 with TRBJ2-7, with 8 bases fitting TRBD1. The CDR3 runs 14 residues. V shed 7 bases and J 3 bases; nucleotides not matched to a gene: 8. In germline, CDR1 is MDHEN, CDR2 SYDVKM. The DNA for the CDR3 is TGTGCCAGCACCGAGGGGGACAGGTACTACGAGCAGTACTTC. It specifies CASTEGDRYYEQYF. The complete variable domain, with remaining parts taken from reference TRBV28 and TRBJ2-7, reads DVKVTQSSRYLVKRTGEKVFLECVQDMDHENMFWYRQDPGLGLRLIYFSYDVKMKEKGDIPEGYSVSREKKERFSLILESASTNQTSMYLCASTEGDRYYEQYFGPGTRLTVT.

The CDR3 region has the DNA TGTGCCAGTAGTATCCTCTTCACTTCCCGGCAGCCCCAGCATTTT. Translated, it gives CASSILFTSRQPQHF. This chain joins TRBV19 and TRBJ1-5; no clear D gene. CDR3 size: 15 residues. Trimming shortened V by 3 bases and J by 7 bases, and 16 bases separated the two germline ends. The germline gives CDR1 LNHDA, CDR2 SQIVND (reference sequence).

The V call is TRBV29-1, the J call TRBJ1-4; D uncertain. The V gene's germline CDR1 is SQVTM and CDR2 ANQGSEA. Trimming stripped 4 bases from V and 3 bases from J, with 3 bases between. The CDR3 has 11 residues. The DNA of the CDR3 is TGCAGCGTTGGAGCTAATGAAAAACTGTTTTTT. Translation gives CSVGANEKLFF.

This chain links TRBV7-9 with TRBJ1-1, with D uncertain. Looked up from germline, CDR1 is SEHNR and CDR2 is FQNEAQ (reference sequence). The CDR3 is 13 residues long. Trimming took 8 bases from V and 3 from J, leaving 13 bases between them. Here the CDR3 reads CASFDNQDTEAFF. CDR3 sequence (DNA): TGTGCCAGCTTCGACAATCAGGACACTGAAGCTTTCTTT. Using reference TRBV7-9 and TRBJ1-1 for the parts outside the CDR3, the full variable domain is DTGVSQNPRHKITKRGQNVTFRCDPISEHNRLYWYRQTLGQGPEFLTYFQNEAQLEKSRLLSDRFSAERPKGSFSTLEIQRTEQGDSAMYLCASFDNQDTEAFFGQGTRLTVV.